These T cell receptor beta chains were read from a single sample in a study of sequential checkpoint blockade in melanoma. Some clones are missing from TCRdb's copy, which holds only in-frame ones; the method was immunoSEQ multiplex PCR. The sample carries about 12,000 clones, about 71% recorded once. The sample consisted of CD8+ T cells sorted from blood (inferred from file names), taken from a patient given nivolumab and ipilimumab in sequence. The receptors were sampled from a human donor with melanoma. Both conserved end residues are part of each CDR3. A D gene is named only where the DNA matches it firmly. Some rows mark clone size as missing; the rest say once, few, many or name a class of expanded clone.

v_gene	abundance	j_gene	d_gene	CDR3nt	CDR3aa
TRBV5-6	.	TRBJ1-2	.	TGTGCCAGCAGCTTGAATTGGCAGGGGTTAAACGGCTACACCTTC	CASSLNWQGLNGYTF
TRBV28	few	TRBJ2-3	TRBD2	TGTGCCAGCAGCCCCGGGACTAGCGTTTCAGATACGCAGTATTTT	CASSPGTSVSDTQYF
TRBV5-1	many	TRBJ1-1	.	TGCGCCAGCAGCTTACAGAATCTCGACACTGAAGCTTTCTTT	CASSLQNLDTEAFF
TRBV4-2	medium-sized	TRBJ1-4	.	TGTGCCAGCAGCCATGGCTCGGGAGGGGATAATGAAAAACTGTTTTTT	CASSHGSGGDNEKLFF
TRBV29-1	.	TRBJ2-1	.	TGCAGCCTAGAGGGGGGGGACGCCTACAATGAGCAGTTCTTC	CSLEGGDAYNEQFF
TRBV28	few	TRBJ2-1	TRBD2	TGTGCCAGCAGCCCAGTAGCGGGGGGGCCGAATGAGCAGTTCTTC	CASSPVAGGPNEQFF
TRBV2	few	TRBJ1-5	.	TGTGCCAGCAGTGGCTCGGAGGATAGCAATCAGCCCCAGCATTTT	CASSGSEDSNQPQHF
TRBV28	.	TRBJ2-2	.	TGTGCCAGCAGTTTAGTCGGGGGTTCAGCGAACACCGGGGAGCTGTTTTTT	CASSLVGGSANTGELFF
TRBV21-1	.	TRBJ2-7	.	TGTGCCAGCAGCCTGGGACTACCTACCTACGAGCAGTACTTC	CASSLGLPTYEQYF
TRBV5-1	.	TRBJ1-1	TRBD1	TGCGCCAGCAGCTTGGGGGGACGGACAGGGGGGACTGAAGCTTTCTTT	CASSLGGRTGGTEAFF
TRBV7-3	.	TRBJ2-5	TRBD2	TGTGCCAGCAGTCAGGGCGGGGGGCCAGGTTGGGCCCAGTACTTC	CASSQGGGPGWAQYF
TRBV5-5	.	TRBJ1-1	.	TGTGCCACCCAGGCGAGGTCGGGAACTGAAGCTTTCTTT	CATQARSGTEAFF
TRBV4-3	few	TRBJ1-6	TRBD1	TGCGCCAGCAGCCCCGGCGGGACAGGGGGTTTTTCACCCCTCCACTTT	CASSPGGTGGFSPLHF
TRBV7-2	.	TRBJ2-7	.	TGTGCCAGCAGCTCCTCCCTCTGGCCTCCGGAGCAGTACTTC	CASSSSLWPPEQYF
TRBV9	.	TRBJ1-2	.	TGTGCCAGCAGCTTCCTAGCCCCGGGCTATGGCTACACCTTC	CASSFLAPGYGYTF
TRBV28	medium-sized	TRBJ1-5	.	TGTGCCGCTGAGAGCCGCTATCTCTATAGCAATCAGCCCCAGCATTTT	CAAESRYLYSNQPQHF